The rows below give T cell receptor beta chains drawn from one sample of a study of T cell responses to AZD1222 COVID-19 vaccine. Profiled with immunoSEQ multiplex PCR; TCRdb holds only in-frame clones, not every one. The sample lists 95,000 to 150,000 clones; about nine tenths were seen once. The source material was peripheral blood, sampled on day 0 of AZD1222 vaccination. The receptor source for this set is an adult in good health. The CDR3 runs from the conserved cysteine through the conserved F or W. A D gene is named only where the DNA matches it firmly. A row's size may be missing; if present it is once, few, many or a size class.

TRBV7-2,NA,TRBJ2-3,NA,TGTGCCAGCAGCACATATCTAGAGACAGATACGCAGTATTTT,CASSTYLETDTQYF
TRBV6-5,NA,TRBJ1-4,NA,TGTGCCAGCAGTTACTCATTGTTTGGGGAAAAACTGTTTTTT,CASSYSLFGEKLFF
TRBV4-1,NA,TRBJ2-5,once,TGCGCCAGCAGCCATCCCGGGACGGCCCAAGAGACCCAGTACTTC,CASSHPGTAQETQYF
TRBV20-1,NA,TRBJ2-7,NA,TGCAGTGCCGTACAGGGTTACGAGCAGTACTTC,CSAVQGYEQYF
TRBV5-1,NA,TRBJ2-5,NA,TGCGCCAGCAGCGGAGAGACCCAGTACTTC,CASSGETQYF
TRBV5-6,TRBD1,TRBJ2-7,NA,TGTGCCAGCAGCTTGGCGGGACAGGGAATGAACGAGCAGTACTTC,CASSLAGQGMNEQYF
TRBV10-2,NA,TRBJ1-1,NA,TGCGCCAGCAGTGCGTCGTCAGGGGCCACTGAAGCTTTCTTT,CASSASSGATEAFF
TRBV6-2/TRBV6-3,NA,TRBJ1-5,NA,TGTGCCAGCAGTTACTTTGCTACCGATCAGCCCCAGCATTTT,CASSYFATDQPQHF
TRBV6-1,NA,TRBJ1-1,NA,TGTGCCAGCAGTGACGCTCGGGGGCGGAGCACTGAAGCTTTCTTT,CASSDARGRSTEAFF
TRBV14,NA,TRBJ2-5,NA,TGTGCCAGCAGCCAGCTACAGGGCCGAGAAGAGACCCAGTACTTC,CASSQLQGREETQYF
TRBV19,TRBD2,TRBJ2-1,NA,TGTGCCAGTAAGGTCGGCGGGGGAAGCAATGAGCAGTTCTTC,CASKVGGGSNEQFF
TRBV7-8,TRBD1,TRBJ1-4,once,TGTGCCAGCAGCCCCGGGGACAGGGGAGAAAAACTGTTTTTT,CASSPGDRGEKLFF
TRBV29-1,TRBD1,TRBJ1-4,NA,TGCAGCGTTGGTGTTGGGACAGGCAATGAAAAACTGTTTTTT,CSVGVGTGNEKLFF
TRBV10-2,NA,TRBJ1-2,NA,TGCGCCAGCAGTGAGTCCACGGGTAACTATGGCTACACCTTC,CASSESTGNYGYTF
TRBV7-2,NA,TRBJ1-2,once,TGTGCCAGCAGCTTAGATCTCGGGGGCGCAGGGGGCTACACCTTC,CASSLDLGGAGGYTF
TRBV28,NA,TRBJ1-1,NA,TGTGCCAGCAGTGCCCCGTCTGGGGGGGCCACTGAAGCTTTCTTT,CASSAPSGGATEAFF
TRBV18,NA,TRBJ2-6,NA,TGTGCCAGCTCACCAAGGCTCTCTGGGGCCAACGTCCTGACTTTC,CASSPRLSGANVLTF
TRBV29-1,NA,TRBJ1-6,NA,TGCAGCACCCCGTTGGAGGGAAATTCACCCCTCCACTTT,CSTPLEGNSPLHF